What follows are 29 T cell receptor beta chains derived from one specimen sequenced in a study of tumor-infiltrating lymphocytes in localized non-small cell lung cancer. Generated by immunoSEQ multiplex PCR, the TCRdb table keeps only in-frame clones and is missing some. This repertoire shows roughly 24,000 clones, less than 70% found once; its top ten account for around 15%. The sample taken for sequencing was lung tumor tissue. The receptors here all came from a human donor with non-small cell lung cancer.

The V gene is TRBV6-1, the J gene TRBJ2-1; D is possibly TRBD1 or TRBD2 (5 bases each). CDR1 is MNHNS and CDR2 is SASEGT in the germline V gene. This CDR3 region has 16 residues. V was pared by 4 bases and J by 2 bases, with 15 bases between. CDR3 loop: CASSGGPMRTYNEQFF. CDR3 coding DNA: TGTGCCAGCAGTGGGGGACCGATGAGGACCTACAATGAGCAGTTCTTC.

This chain uses TRBV7-3 with TRBJ2-7; the match to TRBD1 covers 8 bases. The CDR3 runs 15 residues. The germline V gene has CDR1 SGHTA and CDR2 FQGTGA. Unmatched junction bases numbered 8, after V lost 5 bases and J lost 2 bases. DNA for the CDR3: TGTGCCAGCAGCCCGCGGGGACAGGCCGCCTACGAGCAGTACTTC. Translation: CASSPRGQAAYEQYF.

Note on this clone: One end of the junction is discordant with germline, which a read error may explain. The chain uses TRBV30 and TRBJ2-5; D not resolved. The CDR3 contains 15 residues. From germline, CDR1 is GTSNPN and CDR2 SVGIG (reference sequence). This CDR3 is CAWGVRRQRQETQYF. Written as DNA, the CDR3 is TGTGCCTGGGGTGTTCGAAGACAAAGACAAGAGACCCAGTACTTC.

The chain combines TRBV5-5 with TRBJ2-2; the match to TRBD1 covers 11 bases. After removal of 2 bases from V and 8 bases from J, the junction contained 5 bases not matched to a gene. The CDR3 consists of 15 residues. Germline CDR1 is SGHKS and CDR2 is YYEKEE (reference sequence). The DNA of the CDR3 is TGTGCCAGCAGCTTAGGACAGGGGGCAGAAGGGGAGCTGTTTTTT. It specifies CASSLGQGAEGELFF. The full variable domain, rest sourced from reference TRBV5-5 and TRBJ2-2, is DAGVTQSPTHLIKTRGQQVTLRCSPISGHKSVSWYQQVLGQGPQFIFQYYEKEERGRGNFPDRFSARQFPNYSSELNVNALLLGDSALYLCASSLGQGAEGELFFGEGSRLTVL.

This clone is a singleton in its sample. V and J are TRBV7-3 and TRBJ1-1, with 9 bases fitting TRBD1. With V trimmed by 4 bases and J by 8 bases, 8 bases remained unmatched. This CDR3 has 14 amino acids. Germline CDR1 and CDR2: SGHTA and FQGTGA. The CDR3 DNA reads TGTGCCAGCAGCTCCTCCGCCGGGACAGGGGAAGCTTTCTTT. Amino acids: CASSSSAGTGEAFF.

The J gene is TRBJ1-2, the V gene TRBV9; 8 positions match TRBD1. Per germline, CDR1 SGDLS and CDR2 YYNGEE. The junction had 11 bases not matched to a gene; V was cut back by 5 bases and J by 8 bases. CDR3 length: 14 amino acids. CDR3 sequence reads: CASRPDGQGGGYTF. CDR3 nucleotides: TGTGCCAGCAGGCCTGATGGACAGGGAGGGGGCTACACCTTC.

The chain employs TRBV28 and TRBJ1-1; no clear D. The germline V gene encodes CDR1 MDHEN and CDR2 SYDVKM. The CDR3 totals 15 residues. V lost 1 base to trimming and J lost 0 bases, with 9 bases between them. CDR3 region: CASSLLNAMNTEAFF. The CDR3 region has the DNA TGTGCCAGCAGTTTATTAAACGCCATGAACACTGAAGCTTTCTTT.

The chain combines TRBV18 with TRBJ1-1; the D gene is possibly TRBD1 (5 bases). Germline CDR1 is KGHSH and CDR2 is LQKENI. The CDR3 covers 14 residues. V was cut by 10 bases and J by 4 bases, with 19 bases left in between. CDR3 in amino acids: CATRNSQGGTEAFF. DNA of the CDR3: TGTGCCACTCGGAACTCTCAGGGTGGCACTGAAGCTTTCTTT.

The chain has TRBV7-9 and TRBJ2-1, with unresolved D. The CDR3 loop spans 15 amino acids. The ends were cut back, 7 bases at V and 0 bases at J, with 13 bases in the middle. Per the germline V gene, CDR1 is SEHNR and CDR2 is FQNEAQ (reference sequence). CDR3 in DNA: TGTGCCAGCACCGGATATGCGGCCTCCTACAATGAGCAGTTCTTC. Amino acids: CASTGYAASYNEQFF.

In this sample, this clone turned up a few times. The V and J genes are TRBV9 and TRBJ1-3, with D unresolved. V was trimmed by 4 bases and J by 0 bases, leaving 14 bases between them. The CDR3 is 16 residues long. The germline CDR1 and CDR2 sequences are SGDLS and YYNGEE. CDR3 region: CASSPQLRISGNTIYF. CDR3 DNA: TGTGCCAGCAGCCCCCAGTTAAGGATCTCTGGAAACACCATATATTTT.

This sequence joins TRBV10-3 and TRBJ2-3; TRBD2 aligns across 9 bases. V dropped 4 bases and J dropped 4; count of bases not matched to a gene: 6. Germline assignment: CDR1 ENHRY and CDR2 SYGVKD. This CDR3 is built from 15 residues. The CDR3 nucleotides are TGTGCCATCAGTGGTCTTATAGCGGGGGCAGATACGCAGTATTTT. Amino acid sequence: CAISGLIAGADTQYF.

The chain carries TRBV6-1 and TRBJ1-4; no firm D call. Germline V gene data show CDR1 as MNHNS and CDR2 as SASEGT. Trimming pared 1 base from V and 0 bases from J, leaving 15 bases between. This CDR3 contains 18 residues. The CDR3 nucleotides read TGTGCCAGCAGTGAAGTAGTACGGGGAATCGCAACTAATGAAAAACTGTTTTTT. This encodes CASSEVVRGIATNEKLFF.

The CDR3 region has the DNA TGTGCCAGCTCACCGGGACTAGCCTACAATGAGCAGTTCTTC. Amino acids: CASSPGLAYNEQFF. The chain carries TRBV18 and TRBJ2-1, with TRBD2 identical over 8 bases. The CDR3 spans 14 residues. The ends lost 3 bases at V and 2 bases at J; junction bases unmatched: 0. In germline, CDR1 is KGHSH, CDR2 LQKENI.

The J gene is TRBJ1-1, the V gene TRBV5-4; TRBD1 is a possible D gene (6 bases). The CDR3 extends over 14 amino acids. Germline V gene data show CDR1 as SGHNT and CDR2 as YYREEE (reference sequence). V lost 2 bases and J lost 3, with 11 bases in between. The CDR3 nucleotides are TGTGCCAGCAGCTTAACAGGGTTGGACACTGAAGCTTTCTTT. Amino acid sequence: CASSLTGLDTEAFF.

This clone was seen just once. This chain joins TRBV6-4 and TRBJ2-3; weak D call: TRBD1 (5 bases). V lost 0 bases, J lost 3 bases, and 10 bases lay in between. There are 15 residues in the CDR3. CDR1 and CDR2 (germline): MRHNA, SNTAGT. This chain's CDR3 is CASSDSSRETDTQYF. The CDR3 DNA reads as TGTGCCAGCAGTGACTCTTCCAGGGAAACAGATACGCAGTATTTT.

Regarding this clone: Additional DNA sequences in this sample encode the identical CDR3. The V gene is TRBV10-3, the J gene TRBJ1-5; D unresolved. Trimming cost V 2 bases and J 0 bases, with 8 bases left between them. This CDR3 is 15 amino acids long. CDR1 ENHRY and CDR2 SYGVKD come from the germline V gene. The CDR3 nucleotides read TGTGCCATCAGTGAGGGACGGAATAGCAATCAGCCCCAGCATTTT. This sequence encodes CAISEGRNSNQPQHF.

The chain combines TRBV2 with TRBJ2-7; TRBD1 is a possible D gene (6 bases). The V and J ends lost 7 bases and 0 bases respectively, with 10 bases between them. The CDR3 loop spans 13 amino acids. CDR1 and CDR2 from the germline V gene are SNHLY and FYNNEI. The CDR3 DNA is TGTGCCAGCACGGACAGCCACTCCTACGAGCAGTACTTC. It encodes CASTDSHSYEQYF.

The V gene is TRBV18, the J gene TRBJ2-2; 12 bases are a match to TRBD2. The V gene's germline CDR1 is KGHSH and CDR2 LQKENI. The ends lost 6 bases at V and 5 bases at J; junction bases unmatched: 7. The CDR3 is made up of 16 amino acids. The CDR3 protein is CASSTSGSKRTGELFF. CDR3 coding DNA: TGTGCCAGCTCGACTAGCGGGAGTAAAAGGACCGGGGAGCTGTTTTTT.

The chain joins TRBV28 to TRBJ1-1; D unresolved. Trimming took 2 bases from V and 1 from J, leaving 2 bases between them. This CDR3 is 12 amino acids long. Germline CDR1 is MDHEN and CDR2 is SYDVKM. The CDR3 sequence: CASSLENTEAFF. DNA for the CDR3: TGTGCCAGCAGTTTAGAGAACACTGAAGCTTTCTTT. Using reference TRBV28 and TRBJ1-1 for the parts outside the CDR3, the full variable domain is DVKVTQSSRYLVKRTGEKVFLECVQDMDHENMFWYRQDPGLGLRLIYFSYDVKMKEKGDIPEGYSVSREKKERFSLILESASTNQTSMYLCASSLENTEAFFGQGTRLTVV.

V is TRBV7-3 and J is TRBJ2-1, with TRBD2 matching over 8 bases. V trimming: 3 bases; J trimming: 6 bases; junction bases outside the gene matches: 7. Germline-derived CDR1 and CDR2 are SGHTA and FQGTGA. The CDR3 length is 15 residues. CDR3 residues: CASSLGLGTTNEQFF. The CDR3 DNA reads as TGTGCCAGCAGCTTGGGACTAGGGACTACCAATGAGCAGTTCTTC.

CDR3 nucleotides: TGTGCCATCAGGGACAAGGTTAGCTCTGGAAACACCATATATTTT. It is translated as CAIRDKVSSGNTIYF. The gene calls are TRBV10-3 and TRBJ1-3; tentative D call: TRBD1 (5 bases). V was cut by 6 bases and J by 0 bases, with 12 bases left in between. The CDR3 sequence is 15 residues long. Germline values: CDR1 ENHRY, CDR2 SYGVKD.

The CDR3 bases are TGCGCCAGCAGCCAAGATCAAGGTCTCAGCGGGAAGGGTACGCAGTATTTT. Translated, it gives CASSQDQGLSGKGTQYF. The J gene is TRBJ2-3, the V gene TRBV4-1; 7 nucleotides match TRBD2. Germline values: CDR1 MGHRA, CDR2 YSYEKL. The V segment lost 0 bases and the J segment 8 bases; nucleotides outside the gene matches: 14. The length of the CDR3 is 17 residues.

The rearrangement uses TRBV18 and TRBJ1-1; the match to TRBD1 covers 9 bases. V lost 6 bases, J lost 9 bases, and 8 bases stayed unmatched. The CDR3 totals 13 residues. Germline assignment: CDR1 KGHSH and CDR2 LQKENI. CDR3 protein: CASSRDRGEKAFF. The CDR3 region has the DNA TGTGCCAGCTCCCGTGACAGGGGGGAAAAAGCTTTCTTT. Full variable domain (outside the CDR3, taken from reference TRBV18 and TRBJ1-1): NAGVMQNPRHLVRRRGQEARLRCSPMKGHSHVYWYRQLPEEGLKFMVYLQKENIIDESGMPKERFSAEFPKEGPSILRIQQVVRGDSAAYFCASSRDRGEKAFFGQGTRLTVV.

The chain has TRBV7-9 and TRBJ2-2; D is unclear. V was trimmed by 10 bases and J by 2 bases, leaving 5 bases between them. Germline loops: CDR1 SEHNR, CDR2 FQNEAQ (reference sequence). This CDR3 contains 11 residues. The CDR3 nucleotides read TGTGCCATCGGTAACACCGGGGAGCTGTTTTTT. Its protein is CAIGNTGELFF.

V and J are TRBV28 and TRBJ2-7, with unresolved D. The germline gives CDR1 MDHEN, CDR2 SYDVKM. The CDR3 runs to 14 residues. V was trimmed by 8 bases and J by 0 bases, leaving 14 bases between them. CDR3 in DNA: TGTGCCAGCGGTCTATCGGGTCCCTCCTACGAGCAGTACTTC. Protein: CASGLSGPSYEQYF.

The chain recombines TRBV30 with TRBJ1-6; D may be TRBD1 (5 bases). V shed 8 bases and J shed 7 bases, with 15 bases lying between them. The CDR3 is 13 amino acids. Per the germline V gene, CDR1 is GTSNPN and CDR2 is SVGIG (reference sequence). For the CDR3, the DNA is TGTGCCGGCGGGCAGGGACTAAATTCACCCCTCCACTTT. It translates to CAGGQGLNSPLHF.

V usage is TRBV6-6 and J usage is TRBJ2-7; D not certain. There are 11 residues in the CDR3. Trimming took off 8 bases at V and 6 bases at J, with 11 bases between the two ends. Germline V gene lookup returns CDR1 MNHNY and CDR2 SVGAGI (reference sequence). The CDR3 sequence: CASHSSGEQYF. In DNA form, the CDR3 reads TGTGCCAGCCACAGTTCTGGCGAGCAGTACTTC.

The gene calls are TRBV30 and TRBJ1-2, with D possibly being TRBD1 (6 bases). The V end lost 3 bases, the J end lost 2 bases, and 10 bases lay between the germline ends. From germline, CDR1 is GTSNPN and CDR2 SVGIG (reference sequence). CDR3 length equals 13 residues. The CDR3 is CAWRITGNYGYTF. As DNA, the CDR3 is TGTGCCTGGAGAATAACAGGGAACTATGGCTACACCTTC.

This chain links TRBV7-3 with TRBJ2-5, with 8 bases that match TRBD2. The CDR3 length is 15 residues. Germline loops: CDR1 SGHTA, CDR2 FQGTGA. The V gene end was trimmed by 5 bases and the J gene end by 5 bases; junction bases not matched to a gene: 10. DNA of the CDR3: TGTGCCAGCAGCCCCCAGGGACTAGGGCAGGAGACCCAGTACTTC. Amino acids: CASSPQGLGQETQYF.